The 30 T cell receptor beta chains below were found in one sample sequenced in a study of blood T cell repertoires in COVID-19. TCRdb's table, derived via immunoSEQ multiplex PCR, lists solely in-frame clones and lacks some. The repertoire holds about 99,000 clones, with about 90% as singletons. Sequenced material: peripheral blood. The receptors were sampled from a human donor in a cohort sampled during active COVID-19.

The gene calls are TRBV5-1 and TRBJ2-3, with 10 bases fitting TRBD2. V shed 0 bases, J shed 0 bases, and the junction held 7 bases outside the gene matches. This CDR3 is built from 18 residues. Looked up from germline, CDR1 is SGHRS and CDR2 is YFSETQ. CDR3 DNA sequence: TGCGCCAGCAGCTTGGCCGCTAGCGGGGGAACTAGCACAGATACGCAGTATTTT. This gives the protein CASSLAASGGTSTDTQYF.

This clone appeared a single time. The rearrangement uses TRBV2 and TRBJ2-5; 7 positions agree with TRBD2. There are 14 residues in the CDR3. CDR1 is SNHLY and CDR2 is FYNNEI in the germline V gene. V gave up 4 bases and J gave up 2 bases; unmatched junction bases: 4. CDR3 region: CASSVGGVQETQYF. CDR3 in DNA: TGTGCCAGCAGTGTGGGGGGGGTACAAGAGACCCAGTACTTC. Combining the CDR3 with reference TRBV2 and TRBJ2-5 gives the whole variable domain EPEVTQTPSHQVTQMGQEVILRCVPISNHLYFYWYRQILGQKVEFLVSFYNNEISEKSEIFDDQFSVERPDGSNFTLKIRSTKLEDSAMYFCASSVGGVQETQYFGPGTRLLVL.

The CDR3 bases are TGTGCCAGCAGCCCCCGGGGGGCGTCGAACTATGGCTACACCTTC. Residues: CASSPRGASNYGYTF. The chain uses TRBV7-3 and TRBJ1-2, with D possibly matching TRBD1 (6 bases). The CDR3 runs to 15 residues. Trimming took off 5 bases at V and 2 bases at J, with 15 bases between the two ends. The germline CDR1 and CDR2 sequences are SGHTA and FQGTGA.

The J gene is TRBJ1-3, the V gene TRBV28; D is possibly TRBD1 (6 bases). The CDR3 runs 14 residues. Trimming stripped 6 bases from V and 2 bases from J, with 11 bases between. Germline lookup yields CDR1 MDHEN and CDR2 SYDVKM. The CDR3 DNA is TGTGCCAGCAGGACTCCAGGGGCTGGAAACACCATATATTTT. As protein: CASRTPGAGNTIYF.

Only a few counts were recorded for this clone. The rearrangement uses TRBV12-3 or TRBV12-4 and TRBJ2-7, with 7 bases matching TRBD2. The CDR3 spans 13 residues. J lost 2 bases, V lost 8 bases, and 6 bases had no gene match. The CDR3 reads CASLQRGAYEQYF. As DNA, the CDR3 is TGTGCCAGCCTACAGCGGGGAGCCTACGAGCAGTACTTC.

The V call is TRBV6-2 or TRBV6-3, the J call TRBJ2-7; 10 nucleotides line up with TRBD2. The CDR3 consists of 14 residues. Germline values: CDR1 MNHEY, CDR2 SVGEGT. The V gene end was trimmed by 6 bases and the J gene end by 6 bases; junction bases not matched to a gene: 8. In DNA form, the CDR3 reads TGTGCCAGCAGGTACAGCGGGAGGGTCGGCGAGCAGTACTTC. The encoded protein is CASRYSGRVGEQYF.

This clone appeared once. V is TRBV28 and J is TRBJ1-1; D unresolved. Deletions cut 5 bases from V and 11 bases from J, with 18 bases between. This CDR3 comprises 13 residues. The germline V gene encodes CDR1 MDHEN and CDR2 SYDVKM. As DNA, the CDR3 is TGTGCCAGCAGTCCCCCGTCGGTCCGAACGGCTTTCTTT. Translated, it gives CASSPPSVRTAFF.

This rearrangement joins TRBV11-3 to TRBJ2-1; 7 bases are shared with TRBD1. Germline V gives CDR1 SGHNT, CDR2 YENEEA. The CDR3 totals 14 residues. V dropped 8 bases and J dropped 2; count of bases not matched to a gene: 6. The chain's CDR3 is CASQDRYPYNEQFF. For the CDR3, the DNA is TGTGCCAGCCAGGACAGGTATCCCTACAATGAGCAGTTCTTC. The variable domain in full, with the rest retrieved from reference TRBV11-3 and TRBJ2-1, is EAGVVQSPRYKIIEKKQPVAFWCNPISGHNTLYWYLQNLGQGPELLIRYENEEAVDDSQLPKDRFSAERLKGVDSTLKIQPAELGDSAVYLCASQDRYPYNEQFFGPGTRLTVL.

V gene TRBV28 combines with J gene TRBJ2-7; D unresolved. V lost 1 base, J lost 6 bases, and 4 bases lay in between. Germline CDR1 MDHEN, CDR2 SYDVKM. The CDR3 sequence is 11 residues long. The chain's CDR3 is CASSLSLEQYF. CDR3 nucleotides: TGTGCCAGCAGTTTATCCCTCGAGCAGTACTTC.

The chain links TRBV15 to TRBJ2-1; TRBD2 aligns across 8 bases. The CDR3 totals 15 residues. With V trimmed by 7 bases and J by 0 bases, 5 bases remained unmatched. Per germline, CDR1 LNHNV and CDR2 YYDKDF (reference sequence). DNA of the CDR3: TGTGCCACCACTAGCGGGCGGAGCTCCTACAATGAGCAGTTCTTC. Translation gives CATTSGRSSYNEQFF.

This chain links TRBV9 with TRBJ1-3; 12 bases agree with TRBD1. After removal of 4 bases from V and 0 bases from J, the junction contained 8 bases not matched to a gene. Germline V gene lookup returns CDR1 SGDLS and CDR2 YYNGEE. This CDR3 region has 18 residues. The CDR3 DNA sequence: TGTGCCAGCAGCCCCGGGACAGGGGGCCCGAGCTCTGGAAACACCATATATTTT. It codes for CASSPGTGGPSSGNTIYF.

V usage is TRBV4-1 and J usage is TRBJ2-1; TRBD2 matches 13 bases. Germline loops: CDR1 MGHRA, CDR2 YSYEKL. The V and J ends lost 3 bases and 8 bases, in that order; junction bases with no gene match: 4. There are 15 residues in the CDR3. The CDR3 protein is CASSHGLAGVYEQFF. CDR3 coding DNA: TGCGCCAGCAGCCACGGACTAGCGGGAGTTTATGAGCAGTTCTTC.

The chain uses TRBV3-1 (or the pseudogene TRBV3-2) and TRBJ2-7; 7 nucleotides line up with TRBD2. The CDR3 is 14 amino acids. Per the germline V gene, CDR1 is LGHDT and CDR2 is YNNKEL (reference sequence). The trim removed 1 base at V and 6 bases at J, leaving 6 bases unmatched. The CDR3 sequence is CASSQVGGKGEQYF. The CDR3 nucleotides are TGTGCCAGCAGCCAAGTGGGGGGGAAGGGCGAGCAGTACTTC.

The chain joins TRBV25-1 to TRBJ2-7; 8 nucleotides agree with TRBD1. The J segment lost 4 bases and the V segment lost 6 bases, leaving 11 bases of the junction unmatched. Germline CDR1 MGHDK, CDR2 SYGVNS. CDR3 size: 15 residues. CDR3 DNA: TGTGCCAGCAGCCCTTACAACAGGGGGAGTTACGAGCAGTACTTC. Its protein is CASSPYNRGSYEQYF.

This clone was observed once. V usage is TRBV21-1 and J usage is TRBJ2-1; TRBD1 is taken as the D call from the table, unchecked against the DNA. TRBV21-1 is a pseudogene locus. There are 16 residues in the CDR3. CDR3 loop: CASNRGGQGSYNEQFF. The CDR3 DNA reads TGTGCCAGCAACCGAGGTGGGCAGGGCTCCTACAATGAGCAGTTCTTC.

The CDR3 nucleotides read TGCGCCAGCAGCTCGATAGTGGAAGAGACCCAGTACTTC. Translated: CASSSIVEETQYF. The chain uses TRBV5-1 and TRBJ2-5; no definite D call. Germline V gene lookup returns CDR1 SGHRS and CDR2 YFSETQ. The V end was cut by 3 bases, the J end by 3 bases, with 9 bases between. The CDR3 has 13 amino acids.

V gene TRBV19 combines with J gene TRBJ1-4; tentative D call: TRBD1 (5 bases). CDR3 length equals 16 residues. Trimming pared 3 bases from V and 4 bases from J, leaving 15 bases between. The germline V gene encodes CDR1 LNHDA and CDR2 SQIVND (reference sequence). The CDR3 spells CASSMEEGLFNEKLFF. CDR3 nucleotides: TGTGCCAGTAGTATGGAGGAGGGGCTCTTTAATGAAAAACTGTTTTTT.

The chain joins TRBV21-1 to TRBJ2-2; the table's D call TRBD2 went unverified against the DNA. TRBV21-1 counts as a pseudogene. The CDR3 length is 17 residues. The CDR3 loop reads CASSKARGGAVLGELFF. CDR3 DNA sequence: TGTGCCAGCAGCAAAGCAAGGGGGGGCGCGGTTCTCGGGGAGCTGTTTTTT.

The V gene is TRBV11-3, the J gene TRBJ2-1, with a possible D match to TRBD2 (6 bases). This CDR3 region has 15 residues. Germline values: CDR1 SGHNT, CDR2 YENEEA. V lost 1 base, J lost 9 bases, and 16 bases lay in between. The CDR3 nucleotides are TGTGCCAGCAGCTTAGGAGGGGACTTACCACGTGAGCAGTTCTTC. Its translation is CASSLGGDLPREQFF.

This chain joins TRBV28 and TRBJ1-1; a weak D match, TRBD1 (6 bases). CDR1 and CDR2 (germline): MDHEN, SYDVKM. CDR3 length equals 16 residues. Trimming removed 5 bases at V and 2 bases at J, with 18 bases between. The CDR3 loop is CASSETGIGVNTEAFF. The DNA of the CDR3 is TGTGCCAGCAGTGAAACAGGGATAGGGGTCAACACTGAAGCTTTCTTT.

The V gene is TRBV7-2, the J gene TRBJ2-3; TRBD2 matches at 13 bases. Germline loops: CDR1 SGHTA, CDR2 FQGNSA. V gave up 5 bases and J gave up 0 bases; unmatched junction bases: 2. The CDR3 runs 16 residues. This CDR3 reads CASSPGLAGSTDTQYF. The CDR3 bases are TGTGCCAGCAGCCCGGGACTAGCGGGAAGCACAGATACGCAGTATTTT.

The chain recombines TRBV7-9 with TRBJ1-1, with D possibly matching TRBD1 (5 bases). Trimming pared 3 bases from V and 1 base from J, leaving 18 bases between. CDR1 and CDR2 from the germline V gene are SEHNR and FQNEAQ (reference sequence). The CDR3 is made up of 17 amino acids. The CDR3 DNA reads TGTGCCAGCAGCTTCGGGGACCACCGAGCGGGGAACACTGAAGCTTTCTTT. Protein: CASSFGDHRAGNTEAFF.

This clone was recorded once. This rearrangement joins TRBV29-1 to TRBJ2-1, with D possibly matching TRBD1 (6 bases). In germline, CDR1 is SQVTM, CDR2 ANQGSEA. CDR3 size: 12 residues. Trimming took 4 bases from V and 8 from J, leaving 12 bases between them. In DNA form, the CDR3 reads TGCAGCGTTGTAACAGGGACGCATGAGCAGTTCTTC. Translating gives CSVVTGTHEQFF.

The chain carries TRBV9 and TRBJ1-3; the match to TRBD1 covers 8 bases. The CDR3 is 15 amino acids. Germline V gene lookup returns CDR1 SGDLS and CDR2 YYNGEE. Trimming at V came to 2 bases and at J to 0 bases, leaving 1 base not matched to a gene. The CDR3 is CASSVGQGSGNTIYF. As DNA, the CDR3 is TGTGCCAGCAGCGTTGGACAGGGCTCTGGAAACACCATATATTTT.

This clone came up a few times. In DNA form, the CDR3 reads TGTGCCAGCCGCCGCAGAGGGAGCATGAATGAGCAGTTCTTC. This codes for CASRRRGSMNEQFF. The rearrangement uses TRBV2 and TRBJ2-1; D perhaps matches TRBD2 (5 bases). The CDR3 consists of 14 residues. The germline V and J ends were trimmed by 8 bases and 7 bases, with 18 bases remaining between them. Germline CDR1 is SNHLY and CDR2 is FYNNEI.

This rearrangement joins TRBV10-3 to TRBJ1-6; D is undetermined. Germline CDR1 ENHRY, CDR2 SYGVKD. This CDR3 contains 14 residues. V was trimmed by 9 bases and J by 7 bases, leaving 16 bases between them. CDR3 residues: CAISREVSNSPLHF. As DNA, the CDR3 is TGTGCCATATCGCGGGAGGTATCAAATTCACCCCTCCACTTT.

The rearrangement joins TRBV29-1 to TRBJ1-5; perhaps TRBD1 as D (6 bases). Germline assignment: CDR1 SQVTM and CDR2 ANQGSEA. This CDR3 has 14 amino acids. V was trimmed by 4 bases and J by 4 bases, leaving 14 bases between them. CDR3 protein: CSVGAGAQNQPQHF. In nucleotides, the CDR3 is TGCAGCGTTGGAGCAGGGGCCCAAAATCAGCCCCAGCATTTT.

This chain connects TRBV7-2 to TRBJ2-2, with 8 bases that match TRBD2. The germline gives CDR1 SGHTA, CDR2 FQGNSA. J gave up 5 bases and V 1 base, and 3 bases lay outside the gene matches. This CDR3 has 15 amino acids. DNA of the CDR3: TGTGCCAGCAGCTTAGACGGGAGGGAGACCGGGGAGCTGTTTTTT. Amino acids: CASSLDGRETGELFF.

This clone showed up just a few times. This chain's CDR3 is CASSVGTGDDNEQFF. The CDR3, as DNA: TGTGCCAGCAGCGTGGGGACAGGGGACGACAATGAGCAGTTCTTC. The gene calls are TRBV9 and TRBJ2-1; 10 nucleotides match TRBD1. CDR3 length equals 15 residues. Germline CDR1 and CDR2: SGDLS and YYNGEE. Trimming removed 2 bases from V and 5 bases from J; junction bases left unmatched: 4.

J is TRBJ2-5 and V is TRBV7-8, with TRBD2 matching 14 bases. In germline, CDR1 is SGHVS, CDR2 FQNEAQ. V was pared by 5 bases and J by 6 bases, with 5 bases of the junction left unmatched. The CDR3 is made up of 15 amino acids. CDR3 sequence (DNA): TGTGCCAGCAGCCCGGGGACTAGCGGGGGAAAGACCCAGTACTTC. This gives the protein CASSPGTSGGKTQYF. The variable domain in full, completed from reference TRBV7-8 and TRBJ2-5, reads GAGVSQSPRYKVAKRGQDVALRCDPISGHVSLFWYQQALGQGPEFLTYFQNEAQLDKSGLPSDRFFAERPEGSVSTLKIQRTQQEDSAVYLCASSPGTSGGKTQYFGPGTRLLVL.